This T cell receptor beta chain is from a study of cytomegalovirus exposure and HLA in healthy donors. Study conclusions and caveats: The availability of immune exposure information extended only to CMV serostatus. The CMV antigen specificity of a few CMV-associated chains was confirmed through in vitro analysis. HLA alleles were associated with some 17,000 TCR beta sequences in a later analysis at 0.05 false discovery rate. Exclusion applied to some V segments, including TRBV6-2 and TRBV6-3, as they were indistinguishable.

V was shortened by 5 bases and J by 3 bases, with 8 bases between the two germline ends. Per the germline V gene, CDR1 is SNHLY and CDR2 is FYNNEI. CDR3 size: 14 residues. The PCR used 60 Vbeta and 13 Jbeta primers. The method was immunoSEQ multiplex PCR; TCRdb's version includes in-frame clones alone and lacks a portion of them. This sample has about 82,000 clones; around 80% occur once, and the top ten carry roughly 13%. Remarks on this clone: What it binds is not known.

The sequence came from a human donor in good health. The sequenced sample was PBMCs. The genes are TRBV2 and TRBJ2-6; D is possibly TRBD2 (6 bases). As DNA, the CDR3 is TGTGCCAGCAGTAAGACTAGTGGGGCCAACGTCCTGACTTTC. Translated: CASSKTSGANVLTF. The whole variable domain, filled in from reference TRBV2 and TRBJ2-6, reads EPEVTQTPSHQVTQMGQEVILRCVPISNHLYFYWYRQILGQKVEFLVSFYNNEISEKSEIFDDQFSVERPDGSNFTLKIRSTKLEDSAMYFCASSKTSGANVLTFGAGSRLTVL.